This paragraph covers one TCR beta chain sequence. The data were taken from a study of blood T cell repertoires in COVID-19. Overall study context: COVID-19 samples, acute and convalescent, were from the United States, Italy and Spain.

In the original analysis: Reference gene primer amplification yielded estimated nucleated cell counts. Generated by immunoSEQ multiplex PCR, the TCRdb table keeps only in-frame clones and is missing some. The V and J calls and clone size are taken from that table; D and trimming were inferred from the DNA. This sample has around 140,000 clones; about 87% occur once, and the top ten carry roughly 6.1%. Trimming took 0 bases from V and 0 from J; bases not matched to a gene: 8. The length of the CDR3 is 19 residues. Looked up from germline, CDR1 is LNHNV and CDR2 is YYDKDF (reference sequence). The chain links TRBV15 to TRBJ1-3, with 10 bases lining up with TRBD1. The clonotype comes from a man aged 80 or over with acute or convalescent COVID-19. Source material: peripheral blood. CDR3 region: CATSRDGGTGALSGNTIYF. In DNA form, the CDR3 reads TGTGCCACCAGCAGAGATGGCGGGACAGGGGCCCTCTCTGGAAACACCATATATTTT.